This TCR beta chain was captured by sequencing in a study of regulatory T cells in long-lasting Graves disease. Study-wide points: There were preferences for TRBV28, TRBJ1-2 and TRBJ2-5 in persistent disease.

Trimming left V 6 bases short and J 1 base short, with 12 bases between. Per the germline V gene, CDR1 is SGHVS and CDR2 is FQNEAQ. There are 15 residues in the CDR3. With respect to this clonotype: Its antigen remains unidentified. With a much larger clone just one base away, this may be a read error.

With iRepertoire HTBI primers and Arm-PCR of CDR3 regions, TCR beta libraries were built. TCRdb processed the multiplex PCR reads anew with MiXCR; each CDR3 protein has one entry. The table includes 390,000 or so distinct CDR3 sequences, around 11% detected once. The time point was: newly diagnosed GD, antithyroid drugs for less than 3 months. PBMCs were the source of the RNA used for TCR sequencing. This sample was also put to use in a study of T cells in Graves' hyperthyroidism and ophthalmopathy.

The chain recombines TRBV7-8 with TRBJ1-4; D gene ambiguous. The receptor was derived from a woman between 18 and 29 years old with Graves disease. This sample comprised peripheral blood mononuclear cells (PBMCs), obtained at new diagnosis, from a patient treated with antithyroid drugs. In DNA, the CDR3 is TGTGCCAGCAGGCCCAACGCATTAACTAATGAAAAACTGTTTTTT. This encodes CASRPNALTNEKLFF.